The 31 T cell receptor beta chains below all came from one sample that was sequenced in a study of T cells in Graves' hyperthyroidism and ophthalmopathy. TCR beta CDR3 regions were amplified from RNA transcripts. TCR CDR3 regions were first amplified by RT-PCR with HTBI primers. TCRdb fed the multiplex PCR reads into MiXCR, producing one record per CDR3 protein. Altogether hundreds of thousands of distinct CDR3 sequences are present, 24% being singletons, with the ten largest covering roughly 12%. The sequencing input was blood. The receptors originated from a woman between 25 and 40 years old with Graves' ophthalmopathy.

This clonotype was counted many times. The CDR3 DNA follows: TGTGCCAGTAGTATAGCACGGACCGCGCTGGTCTCTGGAAACACCATATATTTT. Encoded protein: CASSIARTALVSGNTIYF. V and J are TRBV19 and TRBJ1-3; D is ambiguous. V was shortened by 1 base and J by 0 bases, with 16 bases between the two germline ends. The CDR3 spans 18 residues. Germline loops: CDR1 LNHDA, CDR2 SQIVND (reference sequence).

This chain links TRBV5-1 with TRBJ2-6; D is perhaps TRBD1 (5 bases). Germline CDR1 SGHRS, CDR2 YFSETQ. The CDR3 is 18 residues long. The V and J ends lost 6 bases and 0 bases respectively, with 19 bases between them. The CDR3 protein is CASTAWPETGSGANVLTF. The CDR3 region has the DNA TGCGCCAGCACCGCCTGGCCCGAAACAGGCTCTGGGGCCAACGTCCTGACTTTC.

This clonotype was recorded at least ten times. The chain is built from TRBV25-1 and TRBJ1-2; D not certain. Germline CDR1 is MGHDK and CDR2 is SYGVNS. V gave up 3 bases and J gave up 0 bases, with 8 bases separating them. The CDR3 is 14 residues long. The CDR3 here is CASSDNGANYGYTF. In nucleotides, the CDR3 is TGTGCCAGCAGTGATAACGGAGCTAACTATGGCTACACCTTC.

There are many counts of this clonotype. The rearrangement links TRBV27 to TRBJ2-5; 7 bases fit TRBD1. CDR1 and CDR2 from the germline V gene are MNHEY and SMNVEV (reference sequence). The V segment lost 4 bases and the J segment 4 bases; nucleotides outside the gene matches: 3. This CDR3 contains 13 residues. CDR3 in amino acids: CASSSGQTETQYF. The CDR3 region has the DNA TGTGCCAGCAGTTCGGGACAGACAGAGACCCAGTACTTC.

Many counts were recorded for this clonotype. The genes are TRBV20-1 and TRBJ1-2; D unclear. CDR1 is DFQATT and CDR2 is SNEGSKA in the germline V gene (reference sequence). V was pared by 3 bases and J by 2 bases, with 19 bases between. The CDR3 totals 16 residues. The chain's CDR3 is CSASLGRVAQNYGYTF. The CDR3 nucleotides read TGCAGTGCTAGTTTGGGGAGGGTAGCCCAAAACTATGGCTACACCTTC.

The CDR3, as DNA: TGTGCCAGCAGTCCACAGGAAAATGAAAAACTGTTTTTT. This codes for CASSPQENEKLFF. This chain uses TRBV12-3 or TRBV12-4 with TRBJ1-4; perhaps TRBD1 as D (5 bases). This CDR3 is 13 amino acids long. Trimming took off 5 bases at V and 5 bases at J, with 9 bases between the two ends.

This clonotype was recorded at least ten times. The CDR3 spells CASSPAGTGELFF. CDR3 nucleotides: TGTGCCAGCAGCCCAGCCGGGACCGGGGAGCTGTTTTTT. The V and J genes are TRBV7-2 and TRBJ2-2; D is unclear. The CDR3 spans 13 residues. Trimming removed 5 bases from V and 5 bases from J, with 9 bases in between. The germline CDR1 and CDR2 sequences are SGHTA and FQGNSA.

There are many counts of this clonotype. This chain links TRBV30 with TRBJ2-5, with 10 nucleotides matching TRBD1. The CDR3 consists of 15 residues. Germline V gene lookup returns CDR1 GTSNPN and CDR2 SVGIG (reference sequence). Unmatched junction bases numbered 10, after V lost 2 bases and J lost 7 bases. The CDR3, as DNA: TGTGCCTGGAGTTCCCGGGACAGGGGTGTGGGGACCCAGTACTTC. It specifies CAWSSRDRGVGTQYF. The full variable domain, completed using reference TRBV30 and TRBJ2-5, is SQTIHQWPATLVQPVGSPLSLECTVEGTSNPNLYWYRQAAGRGLQLLFYSVGIGQISSEVPQNLSASRPQDRQFILSSKKLLLSDSGFYLCAWSSRDRGVGTQYFGPGTRLLVL.

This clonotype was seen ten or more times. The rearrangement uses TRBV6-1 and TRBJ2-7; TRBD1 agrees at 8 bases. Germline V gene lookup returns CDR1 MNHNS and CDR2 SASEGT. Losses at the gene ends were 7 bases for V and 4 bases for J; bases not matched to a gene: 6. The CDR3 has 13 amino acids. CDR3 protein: CASTDGTGYEQYF. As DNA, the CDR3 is TGTGCCAGCACCGACGGGACAGGTTACGAGCAGTACTTC.

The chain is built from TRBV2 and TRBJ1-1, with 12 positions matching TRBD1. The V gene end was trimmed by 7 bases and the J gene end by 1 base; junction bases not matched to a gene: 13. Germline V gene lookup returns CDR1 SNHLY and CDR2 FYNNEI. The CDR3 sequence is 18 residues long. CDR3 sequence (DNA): TGTGCCAGCAACCAGGGACAGGGGGCAAGTTTAGGGAACACTGAAGCTTTCTTT. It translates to CASNQGQGASLGNTEAFF.

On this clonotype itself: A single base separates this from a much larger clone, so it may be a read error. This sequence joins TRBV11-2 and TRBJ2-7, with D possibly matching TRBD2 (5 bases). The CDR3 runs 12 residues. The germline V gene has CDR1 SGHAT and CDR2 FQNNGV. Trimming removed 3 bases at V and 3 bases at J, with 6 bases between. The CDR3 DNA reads TGTGCCAGCAGCTTCCGGGACTACGAGCAGTACTTC. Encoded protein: CASSFRDYEQYF.

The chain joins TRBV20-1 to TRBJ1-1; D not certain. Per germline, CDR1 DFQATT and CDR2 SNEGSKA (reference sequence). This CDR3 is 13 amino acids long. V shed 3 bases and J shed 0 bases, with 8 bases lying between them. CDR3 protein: CSAREHMNTEAFF. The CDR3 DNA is TGCAGTGCTAGGGAACACATGAACACTGAAGCTTTCTTT.

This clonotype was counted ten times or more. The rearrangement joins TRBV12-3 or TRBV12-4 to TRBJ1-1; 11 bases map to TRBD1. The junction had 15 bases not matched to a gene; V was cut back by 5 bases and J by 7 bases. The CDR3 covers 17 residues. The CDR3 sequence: CASSLRRLRDRGGEAFF. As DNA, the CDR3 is TGTGCCAGCAGTCTCAGAAGGCTCCGGGACAGGGGGGGTGAAGCTTTCTTT.

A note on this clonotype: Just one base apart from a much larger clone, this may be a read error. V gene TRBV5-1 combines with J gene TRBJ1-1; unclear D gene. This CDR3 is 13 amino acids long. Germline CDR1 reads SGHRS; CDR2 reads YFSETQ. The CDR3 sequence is CANSQPGNTEAFF. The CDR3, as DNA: TGCGCCAACAGCCAACCGGGAAACACTGAAGCTTTCTTT.

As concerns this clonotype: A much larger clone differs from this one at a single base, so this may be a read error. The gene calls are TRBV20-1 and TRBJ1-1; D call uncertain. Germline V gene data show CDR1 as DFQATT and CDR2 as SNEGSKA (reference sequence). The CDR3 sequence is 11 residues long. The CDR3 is CSPSTEGEACF. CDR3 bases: TGCAGTCCTTCGACCGAAGGAGAAGCTTGCTTT.

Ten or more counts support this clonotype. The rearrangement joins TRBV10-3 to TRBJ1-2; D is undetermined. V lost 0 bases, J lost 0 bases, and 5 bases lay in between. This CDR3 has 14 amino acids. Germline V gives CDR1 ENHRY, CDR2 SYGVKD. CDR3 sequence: CAISESTANYGYTF. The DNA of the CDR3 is TGTGCCATCAGTGAGTCAACAGCTAACTATGGCTACACCTTC.

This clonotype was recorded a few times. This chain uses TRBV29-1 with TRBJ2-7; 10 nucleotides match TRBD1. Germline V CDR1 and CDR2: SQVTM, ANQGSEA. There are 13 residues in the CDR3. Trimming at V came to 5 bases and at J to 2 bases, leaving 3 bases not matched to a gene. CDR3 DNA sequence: TGCAGCGTTCCCGGGACAGGGGCCTACGAGCAGTACTTC. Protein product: CSVPGTGAYEQYF.

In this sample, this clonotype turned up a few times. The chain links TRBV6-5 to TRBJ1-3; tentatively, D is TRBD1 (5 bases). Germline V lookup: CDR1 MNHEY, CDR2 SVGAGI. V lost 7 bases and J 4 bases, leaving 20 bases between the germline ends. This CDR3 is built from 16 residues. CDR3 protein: CASTHLGTTGGNTIYF. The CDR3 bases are TGTGCCAGCACTCACTTGGGGACCACAGGAGGAAACACCATATATTTT.

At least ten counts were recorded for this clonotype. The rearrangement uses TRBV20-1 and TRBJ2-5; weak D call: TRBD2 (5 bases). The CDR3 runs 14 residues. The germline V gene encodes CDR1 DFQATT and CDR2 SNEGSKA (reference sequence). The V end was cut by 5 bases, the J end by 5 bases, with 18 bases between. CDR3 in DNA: TGCAGTGCTTCGCCGGGCCCCGAGCGGGAGACCCAGTACTTC. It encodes CSASPGPERETQYF.

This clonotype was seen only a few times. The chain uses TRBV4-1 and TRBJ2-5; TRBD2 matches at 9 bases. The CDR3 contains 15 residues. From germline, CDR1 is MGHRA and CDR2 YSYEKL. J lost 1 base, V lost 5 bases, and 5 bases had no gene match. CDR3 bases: TGCGCCAGCAGCAATAGCGGGGGACCCCAAGAGACCCAGTACTTC. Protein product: CASSNSGGPQETQYF.

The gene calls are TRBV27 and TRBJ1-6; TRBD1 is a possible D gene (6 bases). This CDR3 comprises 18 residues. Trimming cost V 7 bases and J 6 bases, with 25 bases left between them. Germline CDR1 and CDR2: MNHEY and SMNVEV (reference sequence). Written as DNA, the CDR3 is TGTGCCAGCACCGAAGCAATATTACAGGGAGAGGTTAATTCACCCCTCCACTTT. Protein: CASTEAILQGEVNSPLHF.

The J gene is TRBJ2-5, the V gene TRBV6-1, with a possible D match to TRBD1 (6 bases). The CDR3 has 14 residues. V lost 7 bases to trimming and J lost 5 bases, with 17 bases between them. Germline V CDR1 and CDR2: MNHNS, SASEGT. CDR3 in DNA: TGTGCCAGCAAGGGATGGGGGCTAGGTGAGACCCAGTACTTC. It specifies CASKGWGLGETQYF.

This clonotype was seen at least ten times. The CDR3 sequence: CASSFDSGNEQYF. CDR3 nucleotide sequence: TGTGCCAGCAGCTTCGACTCAGGCAACGAGCAGTACTTC. The genes are TRBV7-9 and TRBJ2-7, with D unclear. Germline CDR1 and CDR2: SEHNR and FQNEAQ (reference sequence). V was clipped by 3 bases and J by 5 bases, with 11 bases between them. This CDR3 has 13 amino acids.

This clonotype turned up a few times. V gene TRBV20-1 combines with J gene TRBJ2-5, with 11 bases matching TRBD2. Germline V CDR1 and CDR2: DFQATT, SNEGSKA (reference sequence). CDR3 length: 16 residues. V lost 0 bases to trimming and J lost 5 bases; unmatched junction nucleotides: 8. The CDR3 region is CSARDPSGRSGETQYF. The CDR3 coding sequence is TGCAGTGCTAGAGACCCTAGCGGGAGGAGTGGGGAGACCCAGTACTTC.

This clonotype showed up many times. The CDR3 DNA follows: TGTGCCATCAGTGAGTCTCCGACTGGTAGCTCTGGAAACACCATATATTTT. Amino acids: CAISESPTGSSGNTIYF. The chain recombines TRBV10-3 with TRBJ1-3; unclear D gene. This CDR3 has 17 amino acids. Between the trimmed V and J ends, which lost 0 bases and 0 bases, there was a span of 12 bases. The germline V gene has CDR1 ENHRY and CDR2 SYGVKD.

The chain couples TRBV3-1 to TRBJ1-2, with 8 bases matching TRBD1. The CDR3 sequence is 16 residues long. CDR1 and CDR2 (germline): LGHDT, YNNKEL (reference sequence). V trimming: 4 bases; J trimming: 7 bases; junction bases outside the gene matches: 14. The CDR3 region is CASSPWDRISSGGYTF. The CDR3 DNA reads TGTGCCAGCAGCCCCTGGGACAGGATCAGTTCGGGTGGCTACACCTTC.

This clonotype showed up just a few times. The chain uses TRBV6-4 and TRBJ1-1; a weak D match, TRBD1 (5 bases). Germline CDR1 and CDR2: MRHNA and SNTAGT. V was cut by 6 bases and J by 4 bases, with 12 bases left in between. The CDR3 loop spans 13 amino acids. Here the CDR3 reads CASRGDGPTEAFF. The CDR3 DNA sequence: TGTGCCAGCAGGGGGGACGGTCCCACTGAAGCTTTCTTT.

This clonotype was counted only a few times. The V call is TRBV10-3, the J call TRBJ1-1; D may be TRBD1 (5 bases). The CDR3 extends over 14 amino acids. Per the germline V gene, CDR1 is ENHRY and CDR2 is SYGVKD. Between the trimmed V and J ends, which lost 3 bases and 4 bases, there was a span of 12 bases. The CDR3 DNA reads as TGTGCCATCAGTGATGCAGGGATGGGCACTGAAGCTTTCTTT. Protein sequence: CAISDAGMGTEAFF.

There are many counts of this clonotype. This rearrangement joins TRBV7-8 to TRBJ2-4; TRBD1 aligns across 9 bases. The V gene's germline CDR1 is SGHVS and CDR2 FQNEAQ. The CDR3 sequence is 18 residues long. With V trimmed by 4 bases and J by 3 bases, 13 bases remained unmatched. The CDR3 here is CASSSSTGTGRYKNIQYF. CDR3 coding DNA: TGTGCCAGCAGCTCGTCTACCGGGACAGGGAGGTACAAAAACATTCAGTACTTC.

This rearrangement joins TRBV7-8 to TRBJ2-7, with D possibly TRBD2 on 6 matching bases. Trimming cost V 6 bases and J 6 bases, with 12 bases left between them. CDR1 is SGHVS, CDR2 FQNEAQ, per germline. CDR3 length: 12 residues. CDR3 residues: CASSSRTIEQYF. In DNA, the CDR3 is TGTGCCAGCAGTTCGAGGACTATCGAGCAGTACTTC.

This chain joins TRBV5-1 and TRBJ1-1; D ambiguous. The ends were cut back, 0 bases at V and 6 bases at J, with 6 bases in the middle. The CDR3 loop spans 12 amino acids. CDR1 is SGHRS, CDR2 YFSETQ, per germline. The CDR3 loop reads CASSLVAAEAFF. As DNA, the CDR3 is TGCGCCAGCAGCTTGGTTGCAGCTGAAGCTTTCTTT.